This is a list of T cell receptor beta chains from one sample in a study of shared clonotypes between healthy human individuals. Clones were sequenced by immunoSEQ multiplex PCR, and TCRdb holds only the in-frame ones, with some missing. The data contain about 660,000 clones, around 67% of them singletons. The specimen sequenced was memory CD4+ T cells sorted from blood. Every receptor here comes from a young woman in good health. Each CDR3 is given with its conserved first and last residue. The D gene is left open where the match is weak. The size field is filled for only some rows; it gives once, few, many or a size class.

size | J | D | V | length | DNA | CDR3
NA | TRBJ2-7 | NA | TRBV5-1 | 18 | TGCGCCAGCAGCTTGGGGGGGACAACCCGCGAGGGTCCCTACGAGCAGTACTTC | CASSLGGTTREGPYEQYF
NA | TRBJ1-2 | TRBD1 | TRBV30 | 14 | TGTGCCTGGAGCCAACAGGGGCAAGGCGCTGGCTACACCTTC | CAWSQQGQGAGYTF
NA | TRBJ2-7 | TRBD2 | TRBV19 | 15 | TGTGCCAGTAGTCTCGGACTAGCGGGAACCTACGAGCAGTACTTC | CASSLGLAGTYEQYF
once | TRBJ2-2 | NA | TRBV10-2 | 13 | TGCGCCAGTACCGGGCCCGACCCCCGGGAGCTGTTTTTT | CASTGPDPRELFF
NA | TRBJ1-5 | NA | TRBV18 | 14 | TGTGCCAGCTCACCCAGCAGTCAGGTGGTTTCCCCCTTTTTT | CASSPSSQVVSPFF
once | TRBJ2-7 | TRBD2 | TRBV7-9 | 19 | TGTGCCAGCAGCTTATTTATGAGGGGACTAGCGGGAGCCCGCTACGAGCAGTACTTC | CASSLFMRGLAGARYEQYF
NA | TRBJ2-5 | NA | TRBV19 | 13 | TGTGCCAGTGGAGACTGGGGCCGGGAGACCCAGTACTTC | CASGDWGRETQYF
NA | TRBJ1-1 | NA | TRBV6-1 | 15 | TGTGCCAGCAGTCCGGGGGGGACCCTGAACACTGAAGCTTTCTTT | CASSPGGTLNTEAFF
few | TRBJ2-2 | TRBD1 | TRBV2 | 17 | TGTGCCAGCAGTGAAGGGGGACAGGGAGGGCATATCGGGGAGCTGTTTTTT | CASSEGGQGGHIGELFF
NA | TRBJ2-7 | TRBD1 | TRBV25-1 | 15 | TGTGCCAGCAGCGTGGACAGGGGTCTTCCCTACGAGCAGTACTTC | CASSVDRGLPYEQYF
few | TRBJ1-2 | NA | TRBV30 | 14 | TGTGCCTGGAGGTATGGGCGACAGGCGGGTGGCTACACCTTC | CAWRYGRQAGGYTF
NA | TRBJ1-1 | TRBD1 | TRBV4-2 | 17 | TGTGCCAGCAGCCAAGCCGGACAGGGGACGCGTCGAACTGAAGCTTTCTTT | CASSQAGQGTRRTEAFF
once | TRBJ2-4 | TRBD2 | TRBV28 | 13 | TGTGCCGCCTCGTCGGGGGGGCGAAACATTCAGTACTTC | CAASSGGRNIQYF
NA | TRBJ2-1 | NA | TRBV5-1 | 20 | TGCGCCAGCAGCTTGGTAGCTCAGCGGGCTAGCGAAACCTCCTACAATGAGCAGTTCTTC | CASSLVAQRASETSYNEQFF
NA | TRBJ1-5 | NA | TRBV2 | 13 | TGTGCCAGCAATAGACAGGAGGGTCAGCCCCAGCATTTT | CASNRQEGQPQHF
NA | TRBJ2-7 | TRBD2 | TRBV11-2 | 13 | TGTGCCAGCAGCTTAGGGCGGGAGAGCGAGCAGTACTTC | CASSLGRESEQYF
few | TRBJ1-5 | NA | TRBV18 | 13 | TGTGCCAGCTCACGGGGGAGCCAACAGCCCCAGCATTTT | CASSRGSQQPQHF
few | TRBJ2-3 | TRBD2 | TRBV6-4 | 14 | TGTGCCAGCAGTGAGCGGGAGGGCCTTTTTACGCAGTATTTT | CASSEREGLFTQYF
once | TRBJ2-5 | NA | TRBV19 | 12 | TGTGCCAGTAGTAGCCCTTCGGAGACCCAGTACTTC | CASSSPSETQYF
NA | TRBJ1-2 | NA | TRBV4-2 | 17 | TGTGCCAGCAGCCCACAGCCCGGCATCTCAGCTAACTATGGCTACACCTTC | CASSPQPGISANYGYTF
NA | TRBJ2-7 | NA | TRBV14 | 14 | TGTGCCAGCAGCCAAGATTTGGGTCTAAGCGAGCAGTACTTC | CASSQDLGLSEQYF
NA | TRBJ1-1 | TRBD1 | TRBV30 | 13 | TGTGCCTGGGACAGGGGGGTTGACACTGAAGCTTTCTTT | CAWDRGVDTEAFF